A selection of T cell receptor beta chains follows, all from one sample in a study of blood T cell repertoires in COVID-19. The table came from immunoSEQ multiplex PCR; TCRdb's copy has only in-frame clones and leaves some out. The table lists about 160,000 clones, approximately 78% of them singletons. Input material: peripheral blood. The receptors originated from a human donor in a cohort sampled during active COVID-19. CDR3s include the opening cysteine and the closing phenylalanine or tryptophan. A D gene is named only where the DNA matches it firmly. Part of the rows lack a size; the others show once, few, many or a class for expanded clones.

d_gene	v_gene	abundance	j_gene	CDR3nt	CDR3aa
.	TRBV5-8	.	TRBJ2-5	TGTGCCAGCAGTTCCGGACAAAAAGCTCGGGTGACCCAGTACTTC	CASSSGQKARVTQYF
.	TRBV4-3	.	TRBJ2-3	TGCGCCAGCAGCCAAGATCGGGCTAGCCGCCGCACAGATACGCAGTATTTT	CASSQDRASRRTDTQYF
TRBD1	TRBV24-1	.	TRBJ2-5	TGTGCCACTTCGTATCAGGGGGCGAGTCAAGAGACCCAGTACTTC	CATSYQGASQETQYF
.	TRBV7-2	.	TRBJ2-1	TGTGCCAGCAGCTCAAAAGGAACTAGCCCTGAGCAGTTCTTC	CASSSKGTSPEQFF
.	TRBV19	.	TRBJ1-2	TGTGCCAGTAGCCCTAGGCGGGGAAAGGGCTATGGCTACACCTTC	CASSPRRGKGYGYTF
.	TRBV4-3	.	TRBJ1-4	TGCGCCAGCAGCCCTCAGAATAATGAAAAACTGTTTTTT	CASSPQNNEKLFF
.	TRBV15	few	TRBJ1-6	TGTGCCACCAGCAGAGTGAAGGCGTCAACAGTATCACCCCTCCACTTT	CATSRVKASTVSPLHF
.	TRBV19	.	TRBJ1-6	TGTGCCAGTTCAGGGGAGTTTGATTCACCCCTCCACTTT	CASSGEFDSPLHF
.	TRBV2	.	TRBJ2-3	TGTGCCAGCCAACCAACAGGAAGGACAGATACGCAGTATTTT	CASQPTGRTDTQYF
.	TRBV18	.	TRBJ1-1	TGTGCCAGCTCGTCGACAGTGAACACTGAAGCTTTCTTT	CASSSTVNTEAFF
TRBD2	TRBV10-1	.	TRBJ2-3	TGCGCCAGCGGCACTAGCGGTCCCACAGATACGCAGTATTTT	CASGTSGPTDTQYF
.	TRBV6-2/TRBV6-3	.	TRBJ2-1	TGTGCCAGCAGTTACGGGAGTGGGTCGTACAATGAGCAGTTCTTC	CASSYGSGSYNEQFF
TRBD1	TRBV18	.	TRBJ1-3	TGTGCCAGCTCGCTGGGACAGTTAAACTCTGGAAACACCATATATTTT	CASSLGQLNSGNTIYF
.	TRBV7-9	many	TRBJ2-1	TGTGCCAGCAGCTTAGCGAGAGGGTACAATGAGCAGTTCTTC	CASSLARGYNEQFF
TRBD2	TRBV14	.	TRBJ2-5	TGTGCCAGCAGCCGGCAGCCTAGCGGAGAGACCCAGTACTTC	CASSRQPSGETQYF
TRBD2	TRBV29-1	.	TRBJ2-3	TGCAGCGCCACTAGCGGGGGGGCCTTTCTCGATACGCAGTATTTT	CSATSGGAFLDTQYF
TRBD2	TRBV18	.	TRBJ2-7	TGTGCCAGCTCACCACCGGGGCTAGCGGGAGGTGGCGAGCAGTACTTC	CASSPPGLAGGGEQYF
.	TRBV24-1	.	TRBJ1-5	TGTGCCACCAGTGATTTACCGGGGCAGCCCCAGCATTTT	CATSDLPGQPQHF
TRBD1	TRBV5-4	few	TRBJ2-5	TGTGCCAGCAGCCCGAGATCGCTGACAGGGCAAGAGACCCAGTACTTC	CASSPRSLTGQETQYF
.	TRBV10-3	.	TRBJ1-1	TGTGCCATCAGTGAACAAAGGAACACTGAAGCTTTCTTT	CAISEQRNTEAFF
TRBD1	TRBV18	.	TRBJ1-2	TGTGCCAGCTCGACCACAGGGGCTGCTAACTATGGCTACACCTTC	CASSTTGAANYGYTF
.	TRBV13	.	TRBJ2-4	TGTGCCAGCAGTTCCGGGGAAGCCAAAAACATTCAGTACTTC	CASSSGEAKNIQYF
TRBD1	TRBV5-1	.	TRBJ1-1	TGCGCCAGCAGTTCGACAGGGGGAAACACTGAAGCTTTCTTT	CASSSTGGNTEAFF
.	TRBV5-1	.	TRBJ1-1	TGCGCCAGCAGCATCGACATTCTCACTGAAGCTTTCTTT	CASSIDILTEAFF
TRBD1	TRBV6-1	few	TRBJ1-4	TGTGCCAGCAGTGAACCGGGACAGGGTGCCGAAAAACTGTTTTTT	CASSEPGQGAEKLFF
.	TRBV5-8	.	TRBJ1-4	TGTGCCAGCAATAAGGCGGCTAAGAATGAAAAACTGTTTTTT	CASNKAAKNEKLFF
TRBD2	TRBV9	.	TRBJ2-3	TGTGCCAGCAGCACCTCCGGGACTAGCGGGGTTGGGGCGCAGTATTTT	CASSTSGTSGVGAQYF
TRBD2	TRBV19	.	TRBJ2-1	TGTGCCAGTAGTATAATCCGGGGGGGCAGGAATGAGCAGTTCTTC	CASSIIRGGRNEQFF